Below, 4 T cell receptor beta chains from the same sample are listed, as sequenced in a study of blood T cell repertoires in COVID-19. Here immunoSEQ multiplex PCR was the method, and the copy in TCRdb shows in-frame clones only, minus some. Among 160,000 or so clones listed, around 84% were seen once. The specimen was PBMCs or T cells enriched from blood (not recorded which). The receptors shown here come from a man in his forties who had recovered from COVID-19.

This clone was picked up a small number of times. The V call is TRBV18, the J call TRBJ2-7, with TRBD1 identical over 10 bases. Looked up from germline, CDR1 is KGHSH and CDR2 is LQKENI. Germline trimming cut 4 bases from V and 3 bases from J; bases unmatched to any gene: 6. This CDR3 contains 15 residues. In DNA, the CDR3 is TGTGCCAGCTCACGAGGGACAGGGGACGGCTACGAGCAGTACTTC. Its translation: CASSRGTGDGYEQYF.

The chain joins TRBV4-1 to TRBJ1-4; 7 bases line up with TRBD1. This CDR3 spans 15 amino acids. Germline V lookup: CDR1 MGHRA, CDR2 YSYEKL. The trim removed 5 bases at V and 1 base at J, leaving 4 bases unmatched. CDR3 sequence: CASSATGLTNEKLFF. The CDR3 DNA sequence: TGCGCCAGCAGCGCGACAGGGTTAACTAATGAAAAACTGTTTTTT.

The chain has TRBV7-2 and TRBJ1-6, with a weak D call TRBD1 (6 bases). V dropped 3 bases and J dropped 2 bases, with 11 bases sitting between them. The germline V gene encodes CDR1 SGHTA and CDR2 FQGNSA. This CDR3 is built from 16 residues. CDR3 protein: CASSLTGTTYNSPLHF. CDR3 nucleotide sequence: TGTGCCAGCAGCTTGACCGGGACAACCTATAATTCACCCCTCCACTTT.

The chain links TRBV6-1 to TRBJ2-1, with D perhaps TRBD1 (5 bases). There are 15 residues in the CDR3. V lost 3 bases and J 4 bases, leaving 13 bases between the germline ends. Germline V gives CDR1 MNHNS, CDR2 SASEGT. The CDR3 DNA follows: TGTGCCAGCAGTGACCTAATCACAGGATACAATGAGCAGTTCTTC. The encoded protein is CASSDLITGYNEQFF.